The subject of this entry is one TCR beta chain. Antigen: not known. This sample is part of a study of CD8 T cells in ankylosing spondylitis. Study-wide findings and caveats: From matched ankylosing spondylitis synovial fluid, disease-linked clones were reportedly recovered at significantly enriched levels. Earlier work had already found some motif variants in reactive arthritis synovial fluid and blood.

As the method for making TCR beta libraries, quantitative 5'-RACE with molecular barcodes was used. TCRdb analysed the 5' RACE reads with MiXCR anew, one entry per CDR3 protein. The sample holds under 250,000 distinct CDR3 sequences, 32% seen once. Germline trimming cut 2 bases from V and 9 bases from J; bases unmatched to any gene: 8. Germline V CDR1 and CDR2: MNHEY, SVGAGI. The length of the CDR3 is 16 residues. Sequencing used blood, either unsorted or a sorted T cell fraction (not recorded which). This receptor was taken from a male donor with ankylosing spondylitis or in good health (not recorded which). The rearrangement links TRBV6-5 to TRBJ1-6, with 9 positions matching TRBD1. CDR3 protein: CASSYIGGQGASPLHF. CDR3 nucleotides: TGTGCCAGCAGTTACATAGGGGGACAGGGAGCTTCACCCCTCCACTTT.